These T cell receptor beta chains were read from a single sample in a study of T cells in Graves' hyperthyroidism and ophthalmopathy. TCRdb re-called the multiplex PCR reads with MiXCR, one entry per CDR3 protein. The sample has hundreds of thousands of distinct CDR3 sequences, roughly 14% seen once. Sample: blood. The receptor source for this set is a woman between 40 and 55 years old with Graves' ophthalmopathy. The CDR3 runs from the conserved cysteine through the conserved F or W. D genes are given only for firm matches. Rows give clone size only sometimes, using once, few, many, or a class for an expanded clone.

abundance: few; v_gene: TRBV6-2/TRBV6-3; d_gene: NA; j_gene: TRBJ1-3; CDR3nt: TGTGCCAGCAGTTACTCGATTTCCAGGGCTGGAAACACCATATATTTT; CDR3aa: CASSYSISRAGNTIYF
abundance: many; v_gene: TRBV12-3/TRBV12-4; d_gene: NA; j_gene: TRBJ1-1; CDR3nt: TGTGCCAGCACCTTGGCCAGGCGAACCGAAGCTTTCTTT; CDR3aa: CASTLARRTEAFF
abundance: many; v_gene: TRBV6-1; d_gene: NA; j_gene: TRBJ2-7; CDR3nt: TGTGCCAGCAGTCCACATTTCAACGAGCAGTACTTC; CDR3aa: CASSPHFNEQYF
abundance: NA; v_gene: TRBV19; d_gene: TRBD1; j_gene: TRBJ1-1; CDR3nt: TGTGCCAGTAGTACGGCGGACAGGGAGGTATCTGTGAACACTGAAGCTTTCTTT; CDR3aa: CASSTADREVSVNTEAFF
abundance: NA; v_gene: TRBV11-2; d_gene: TRBD2; j_gene: TRBJ2-3; CDR3nt: TGTGCCAGCAGCTTAGGGACTAGCGGGTTTAGCACAGATACGCAGTATTTT; CDR3aa: CASSLGTSGFSTDTQYF
abundance: NA; v_gene: TRBV28; d_gene: NA; j_gene: TRBJ1-5; CDR3nt: TGTGCCAGCAGGCCTCTACAGGATTATAGCAATCAGCCCCAGCATTTT; CDR3aa: CASRPLQDYSNQPQHF
abundance: many; v_gene: TRBV7-8; d_gene: NA; j_gene: TRBJ1-1; CDR3nt: TGTGCCAGCAGCTTACGGGGACGGGAGAACACTGAAGCTTTCTTT; CDR3aa: CASSLRGRENTEAFF
abundance: many; v_gene: TRBV6-2/TRBV6-3; d_gene: TRBD1; j_gene: TRBJ1-1; CDR3nt: TGTGCCAGCAGTTCCCGGGACAGGGGGAAAGCTTTCTTT; CDR3aa: CASSSRDRGKAFF
abundance: many; v_gene: TRBV28; d_gene: NA; j_gene: TRBJ1-1; CDR3nt: TGTGCCAGCAGCCCACGGGGGGCGAGCACTGAAGCTTTCTTT; CDR3aa: CASSPRGASTEAFF
abundance: many; v_gene: TRBV5-6; d_gene: NA; j_gene: TRBJ2-7; CDR3nt: TGTGCCAGCAGCTTCCGGGGCGACTACGAGCAGTACTTC; CDR3aa: CASSFRGDYEQYF
abundance: many; v_gene: TRBV7-2; d_gene: NA; j_gene: TRBJ1-2; CDR3nt: TGTGCCAGCAGTTCCACCGGACATTCTAACCATGGCTACACCTTC; CDR3aa: CASSSTGHSNHGYTF
abundance: many; v_gene: TRBV15; d_gene: TRBD2; j_gene: TRBJ2-7; CDR3nt: TGTGCCACCAGCAGAGCCGGGACTAAAATTGCCGAGCAGTACTTC; CDR3aa: CATSRAGTKIAEQYF
abundance: few; v_gene: TRBV5-1; d_gene: TRBD1; j_gene: TRBJ2-2; CDR3nt: TGCGCCAGCGCCGGGACAGCTTATACGAACACCGGGGAGCTGTTTTTT; CDR3aa: CASAGTAYTNTGELFF
abundance: few; v_gene: TRBV19; d_gene: NA; j_gene: TRBJ2-7; CDR3nt: TGTGCCAGTAGACCCGGGACCGCCAATTACGAGCAGTGCTTC; CDR3aa: CASRPGTANYEQCF
abundance: many; v_gene: TRBV12-3/TRBV12-4; d_gene: NA; j_gene: TRBJ1-6; CDR3nt: TGTGCCAGCAGCCGACAGTCCTATAATTCACCCCTCCACTTT; CDR3aa: CASSRQSYNSPLHF
abundance: many; v_gene: TRBV6-5; d_gene: TRBD1; j_gene: TRBJ2-7; CDR3nt: TGTGCCACTCTGAAGGCACAGGGGTACCACGAGCAGTACTTC; CDR3aa: CATLKAQGYHEQYF
abundance: NA; v_gene: TRBV5-1; d_gene: TRBD1; j_gene: TRBJ1-2; CDR3nt: TGCGTCAGCAGCTTGGGGACAGGGGTTAGCTATGGCTACACCTTC; CDR3aa: CVSSLGTGVSYGYTF